One and the same sample provided the 15 T cell receptor beta chains below, sequenced in a study of response to subunit inactivated influenza vaccine. TCRdb re-called the RT-PCR reads with MiXCR, one entry per CDR3 protein. The table lists around 150,000 distinct CDR3 sequences, 9.5% to 13% of them singletons. The specimen comprised non-naive T cells sorted from PBMCs, sampled 45 days after vaccination. The receptors were sampled from a man aged 50 to 60 who received an inactivated influenza vaccine.

Ten or more counts support this clonotype. This rearrangement joins TRBV5-6 to TRBJ1-5; D unclear. CDR1 SGHDT and CDR2 YYEEEE come from the germline V gene. This CDR3 is built from 14 residues. V was shortened by 0 bases and J by 4 bases, with 8 bases between the two germline ends. The CDR3 loop is CASSLASKNQPQHF. CDR3 sequence (DNA): TGTGCCAGCAGCTTGGCCAGTAAGAATCAGCCCCAGCATTTT.

This clonotype was seen repeatedly, ten times or more. The chain carries TRBV6-1 and TRBJ2-1; 10 positions agree with TRBD1. J was trimmed by 2 bases and V by 0 bases; bases with no gene match: 1. Germline CDR1 and CDR2: MNHNS and SASEGT. This CDR3 is built from 16 residues. The CDR3 DNA follows: TGTGCCAGCAGTGAAGCCGGGACAGGGGCCTACAATGAGCAGTTCTTC. It translates to CASSEAGTGAYNEQFF.

This clonotype was detected many times. V is TRBV12-3 or TRBV12-4 and J is TRBJ2-7; no definite D call. With 1 base removed from V and 6 bases from J, the gap between germline ends came to 10 bases. The CDR3 is made up of 13 amino acids. The CDR3 region has the DNA TGTGCCAGCAGTTTAGGGAGAAGGGTCGAGCAGTACTTC. Translation gives CASSLGRRVEQYF.

This clonotype was detected many times. The chain joins TRBV29-1 to TRBJ2-4; TRBD2 agrees at 10 bases. The CDR3 consists of 13 residues. The V gene's germline CDR1 is SQVTM and CDR2 ANQGSEA. Germline trimming cut 7 bases from V and 8 bases from J; bases unmatched to any gene: 8. The CDR3 protein is CSGSGTSVDIQYF. The CDR3 DNA is TGCAGCGGATCCGGGACTAGCGTTGACATTCAGTACTTC.

The chain recombines TRBV24-1 with TRBJ2-5, with a tentative D call TRBD1 (6 bases). V lost 4 bases to trimming and J lost 4 bases, with 9 bases between them. This CDR3 comprises 13 residues. Per germline, CDR1 KGHDR and CDR2 SFDVKD. The CDR3 DNA reads TGTGCCACCAGTGACGACAGGATAGAGACCCAGTACTTC. This sequence encodes CATSDDRIETQYF.

This clonotype was detected a few times. The chain has TRBV19 and TRBJ2-4, with TRBD1 matching 10 bases. The junction had 5 bases not matched to a gene; V was cut back by 4 bases and J by 5 bases. Germline V CDR1 and CDR2: LNHDA, SQIVND (reference sequence). The CDR3 covers 15 residues. CDR3 loop: CASSSPGTGENIQYF. The CDR3 bases are TGTGCCAGTAGTAGCCCTGGGACAGGGGAAAACATTCAGTACTTC.

J is TRBJ2-1 and V is TRBV20-1; D might be TRBD1 or TRBD2, each matching 6 bases. V was trimmed by 3 bases and J by 4 bases, leaving 19 bases between them. The CDR3 length is 16 residues. Germline V gene sequence: CDR1 DFQATT, CDR2 SNEGSKA (reference sequence). The CDR3 coding sequence is TGCAGTGCTAGTAGCTCGGGGGCAGAGAGATACAATGAGCAGTTCTTC. This translates into CSASSSGAERYNEQFF.

The sample holds many counts of this clonotype. The V and J genes are TRBV13 and TRBJ2-1; TRBD2 agrees at 13 bases. Germline V gene lookup returns CDR1 PRHDT and CDR2 FYEKMQ (reference sequence). V trimming: 5 bases; J trimming: 2 bases; junction bases outside the gene matches: 24. The CDR3 has 23 amino acids. This CDR3 reads CASSLCALLPGLAGFGAYNEQFF. CDR3 DNA: TGTGCCAGCAGCCTGTGCGCCCTACTCCCGGGACTAGCGGGATTTGGAGCCTACAATGAGCAGTTCTTC.

This clonotype occurred many times. V usage is TRBV7-9 and J usage is TRBJ1-4, with D unclear. This CDR3 spans 12 amino acids. Trimming took 2 bases from V and 7 from J, leaving 5 bases between them. CDR1 and CDR2 from the germline V gene are SEHNR and FQNEAQ (reference sequence). CDR3 bases: TGTGCCAGCAGCTTAATGGGTGAAAAACTGTTTTTT. This encodes CASSLMGEKLFF. Full variable domain (rest looked up from reference TRBV7-9 and TRBJ1-4): DTGVSQNPRHKITKRGQNVTFRCDPISEHNRLYWYRQTLGQGPEFLTYFQNEAQLEKSRLLSDRFSAERPKGSFSTLEIQRTEQGDSAMYLCASSLMGEKLFFGSGTQLSVL.

This clonotype was observed many times. Here the CDR3 reads CASSLLIGRTGELFF. The CDR3 nucleotides read TGTGCCAGCAGTTTATTAATCGGGAGGACCGGGGAGCTGTTTTTT. This sequence joins TRBV27 and TRBJ2-2; 7 nucleotides match TRBD2. Germline V gene data show CDR1 as MNHEY and CDR2 as SMNVEV (reference sequence). The CDR3 covers 15 residues. Trimming at V came to 1 base and at J to 5 bases, leaving 4 bases not matched to a gene.

This clonotype was seen ten or more times. The rearrangement uses TRBV9 and TRBJ2-1; D is possibly TRBD1 or TRBD2 (5 bases each). The V and J ends lost 4 bases and 9 bases respectively, with 8 bases between them. The CDR3 is 11 residues long. The germline V gene encodes CDR1 SGDLS and CDR2 YYNGEE. CDR3 DNA sequence: TGTGCCAGCAGCCCGGGGACTGAGCAGTTCTTC. Translated, it gives CASSPGTEQFF.

This sequence joins TRBV5-1 and TRBJ2-3, with 16 bases fitting TRBD2. V was clipped by 7 bases and J by 4 bases; unmatched bases: 12. Germline V gene lookup returns CDR1 SGHRS and CDR2 YFSETQ. The CDR3 spans 18 residues. CDR3 loop: CASGAGTSGRAGADTQYF. As DNA, the CDR3 is TGCGCCAGCGGCGCCGGGACTAGCGGGAGGGCCGGGGCAGATACGCAGTATTTT.

The chain employs TRBV30 and TRBJ2-7; the D gene is possibly TRBD2 (5 bases). The CDR3 is 13 residues long. The V and J ends lost 4 bases and 0 bases respectively, with 10 bases between them. The germline V gene has CDR1 GTSNPN and CDR2 SVGIG (reference sequence). CDR3 coding DNA: TGTGCCTGGACCTCCGGGAACTCCTACGAGCAGTACTTC. It is translated as CAWTSGNSYEQYF.

Many counts were recorded for this clonotype. V and J are TRBV27 and TRBJ2-3; 11 bases map to TRBD2. Per the germline V gene, CDR1 is MNHEY and CDR2 is SMNVEV (reference sequence). The V and J ends lost 1 base and 6 bases, in that order; junction bases with no gene match: 6. The CDR3 is 16 residues long. CDR3 nucleotides: TGTGCCAGCAGTTTATTAGCGGGAGGGCCCCTGGATACGCAGTATTTT. Its translation: CASSLLAGGPLDTQYF.

Comment on this clonotype: A much larger clone lies a single base off, so this may be a read error. This sequence joins TRBV15 and TRBJ2-7; D not certain. Germline V gives CDR1 LNHNV, CDR2 YYDKDF (reference sequence). The V end was cut by 7 bases, the J end by 3 bases, with 10 bases between. This CDR3 is 12 amino acids long. CDR3 protein: CATIKWGYEQYF. CDR3 nucleotides: TGTGCCACCATCAAGTGGGGCTACGAGCAGTACTTC.